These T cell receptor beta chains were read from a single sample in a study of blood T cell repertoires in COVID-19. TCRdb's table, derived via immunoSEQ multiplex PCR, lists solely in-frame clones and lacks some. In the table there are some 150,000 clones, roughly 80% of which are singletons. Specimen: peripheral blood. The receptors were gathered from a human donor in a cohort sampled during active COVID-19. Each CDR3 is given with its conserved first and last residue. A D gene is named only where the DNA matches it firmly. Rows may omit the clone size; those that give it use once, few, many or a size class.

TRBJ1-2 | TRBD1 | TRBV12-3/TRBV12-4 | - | CASSGDRGGGYTF | TGTGCCAGCAGCGGTGACAGGGGTGGTGGCTACACCTTC
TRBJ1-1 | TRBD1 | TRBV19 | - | CASSTMGDRMNTEAFF | TGTGCCAGTAGTACGATGGGGGACAGGATGAACACTGAAGCTTTCTTT
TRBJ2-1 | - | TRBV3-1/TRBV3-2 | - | CASDRGSPGEQFF | TGTGCCAGCGATCGAGGTAGCCCCGGTGAGCAGTTCTTC
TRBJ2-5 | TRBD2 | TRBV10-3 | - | CAISGVGAGARGGETQYF | TGTGCCATCAGTGGAGTCGGAGCGGGGGCCCGGGGGGGAGAGACCCAGTACTTC
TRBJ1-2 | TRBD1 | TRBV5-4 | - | CASSYGDSLYGYTF | TGTGCCAGCAGCTATGGGGACAGCCTCTATGGCTACACCTTC
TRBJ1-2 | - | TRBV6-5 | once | CASSLGQNYGYTF | TGTGCCAGCAGTCTCGGACAAAACTATGGCTACACCTTC
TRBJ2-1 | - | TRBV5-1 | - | CASSLASGARNEQFF | TGCGCCAGCAGCTTGGCGTCGGGAGCAAGGAATGAGCAGTTCTTC
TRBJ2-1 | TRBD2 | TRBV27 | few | CASSPGTSGSNEQFF | TGTGCCAGCAGCCCCGGGACTAGCGGGAGTAATGAGCAGTTCTTC
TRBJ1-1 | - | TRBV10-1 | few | CASRAGAATEAFF | TGCGCCAGCAGGGCAGGGGCCGCCACTGAAGCTTTCTTT
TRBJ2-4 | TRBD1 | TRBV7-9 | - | CASSFHLGQGADKNIQYF | TGTGCCAGCAGCTTTCACCTGGGACAGGGGGCTGACAAAAACATTCAGTACTTC